This TCR beta chain was sequenced for a study of technical replicates of blood from a few donors. The method was immunoSEQ multiplex PCR; TCRdb's version includes in-frame clones alone and lacks a portion of them. The sample has 87,000 or so clones; under 95% are singletons. V shed 4 bases, J shed 4 bases, and the junction held 6 bases outside the gene matches. CDR3 length: 14 amino acids. From germline, CDR1 is MGHDK and CDR2 SYGVNS. This sequence originates from a human donor in good health. The sequenced sample consisted of T cells isolated from PBMCs. J is TRBJ1-1 and V is TRBV25-1; 7 nucleotides match TRBD1. CDR3 DNA sequence: TGTGCCAGCAGTGGACAGGGAGTGAGCACTGAAGCTTTCTTT. This sequence encodes CASSGQGVSTEAFF.